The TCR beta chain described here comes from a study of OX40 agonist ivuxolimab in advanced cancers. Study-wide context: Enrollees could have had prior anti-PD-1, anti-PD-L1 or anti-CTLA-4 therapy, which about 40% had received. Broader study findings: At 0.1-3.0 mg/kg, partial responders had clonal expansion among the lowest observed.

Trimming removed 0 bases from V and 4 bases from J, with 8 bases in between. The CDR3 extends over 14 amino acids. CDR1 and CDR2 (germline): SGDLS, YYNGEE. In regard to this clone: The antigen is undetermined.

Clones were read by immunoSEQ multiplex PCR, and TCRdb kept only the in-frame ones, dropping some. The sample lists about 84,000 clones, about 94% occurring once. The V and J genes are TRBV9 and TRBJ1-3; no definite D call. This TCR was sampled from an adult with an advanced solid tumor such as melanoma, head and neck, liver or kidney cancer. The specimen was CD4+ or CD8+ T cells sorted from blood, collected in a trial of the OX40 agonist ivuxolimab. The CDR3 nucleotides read TGTGCCAGCAGCGTAGATTTCGGCGGAAACACCATATATTTT. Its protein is CASSVDFGGNTIYF. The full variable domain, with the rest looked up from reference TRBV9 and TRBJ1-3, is DSGVTQTPKHLITATGQRVTLRCSPRSGDLSVYWYQQSLDQGLQFLIQYYNGEERAKGNILERFSAQQFPDLHSELNLSSLELGDSALYFCASSVDFGGNTIYFGEGSWLTVV.